Included here is one T cell receptor beta chain sequence, with context. These data belong to a study of blood T cell repertoires in COVID-19. Per germline, CDR1 KGHDR and CDR2 SFDVKD. This CDR3 spans 13 amino acids. Between the trimmed V and J ends, which lost 0 bases and 8 bases, there was a span of 9 bases. Only in-frame clones appear in the TCRdb table, and some are missing; sequencing was by immunoSEQ multiplex PCR. The data hold over 200,000 clones, with around nine tenths observed a single time. Participants, about 18 to 89 years old, spanned around 25 US areas. Participants had their cohort set by participant-reported clinical history.

This TCR was sampled from a woman in her 30s with acute COVID-19. The sequenced material came from PBMCs or T cells enriched from blood (not recorded which). The chain joins TRBV24-1 to TRBJ1-2; the D is unclear. This chain's CDR3 is CATSDLGRGGYTF. CDR3 DNA: TGTGCCACCAGTGATTTGGGCCGGGGAGGCTACACCTTC.